This T cell receptor beta chain was found in a study of vaccination and CD4 T cells after COVID-19. Treatment described: approximately nine-day PBMC culture with coronavirus spike peptide pools or control peptides (ViraFEST assay). The CDR3 is 11 amino acids. V gave up 8 bases and J gave up 4 bases, with 8 bases separating them. Looked up from germline, CDR1 is MGHDK and CDR2 is SYGVNS. The study, taken as a whole, reports: A relatively small number of convalescent patients were studied, and no early post-infection timepoints were included.

With the Oncomine TCR Beta short-read assay, DNA from cultured CD4+ T cells was sequenced. One entry per CDR3 protein, called by TCRdb with MiXCR from the PCR reads. The sample consists of fewer than 4,500 distinct CDR3 sequences, roughly 17% of them appearing once. In its sample, this clonotype was seen a few times. Its cognate antigen is unknown. The chain carries TRBV25-1 and TRBJ1-1; D unresolved. The receptor's source is a human donor who had recovered from COVID-19. The sequenced sample consisted of CD4+ T cells from blood, cultured in vitro. CDR3 residues: CASRGFTEAFF. For the CDR3, the DNA is TGTGCCAGCCGAGGATTCACTGAAGCTTTCTTT. The whole variable domain, remainder taken from reference TRBV25-1 and TRBJ1-1, is EADIYQTPRYLVIGTGKKITLECSQTMGHDKMYWYQQDPGMELHLIHYSYGVNSTEKGDLSSESTVSRIRTEHFPLTLESARPSHTSQYLCASRGFTEAFFGQGTRLTVV.